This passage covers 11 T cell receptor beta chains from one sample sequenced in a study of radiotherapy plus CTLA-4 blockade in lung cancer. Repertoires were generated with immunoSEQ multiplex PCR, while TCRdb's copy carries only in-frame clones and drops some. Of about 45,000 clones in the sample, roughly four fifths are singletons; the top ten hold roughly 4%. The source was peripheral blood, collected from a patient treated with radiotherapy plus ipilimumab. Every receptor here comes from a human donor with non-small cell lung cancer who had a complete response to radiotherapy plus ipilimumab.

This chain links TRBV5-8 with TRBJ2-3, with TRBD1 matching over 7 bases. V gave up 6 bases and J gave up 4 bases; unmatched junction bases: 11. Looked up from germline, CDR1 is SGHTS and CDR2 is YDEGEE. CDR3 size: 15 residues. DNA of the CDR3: TGTGCCAGCATCTTCAGGGGGAGTGGGGCAGATACGCAGTATTTT. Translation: CASIFRGSGADTQYF.

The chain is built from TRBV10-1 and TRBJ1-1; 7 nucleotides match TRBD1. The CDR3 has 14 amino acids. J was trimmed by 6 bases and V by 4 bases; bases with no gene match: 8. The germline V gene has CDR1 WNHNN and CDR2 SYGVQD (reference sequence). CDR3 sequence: CASSGQGPVAEAFF. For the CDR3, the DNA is TGCGCCAGCAGTGGACAGGGCCCAGTTGCTGAAGCTTTCTTT.

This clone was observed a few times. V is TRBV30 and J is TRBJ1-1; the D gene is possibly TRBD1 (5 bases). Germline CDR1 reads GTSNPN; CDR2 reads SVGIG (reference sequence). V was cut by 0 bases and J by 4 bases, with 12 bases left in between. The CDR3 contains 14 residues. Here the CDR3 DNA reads TGTGCCTGGAGTGTTACGGGGGGAGGCACTGAAGCTTTCTTT. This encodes CAWSVTGGGTEAFF.

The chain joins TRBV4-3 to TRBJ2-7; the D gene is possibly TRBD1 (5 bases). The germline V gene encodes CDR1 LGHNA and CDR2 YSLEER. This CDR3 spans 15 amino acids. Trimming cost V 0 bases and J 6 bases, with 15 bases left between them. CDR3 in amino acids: CASSQDAEGDLEQYF. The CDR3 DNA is TGCGCCAGCAGCCAAGATGCGGAAGGGGATCTCGAGCAGTACTTC.

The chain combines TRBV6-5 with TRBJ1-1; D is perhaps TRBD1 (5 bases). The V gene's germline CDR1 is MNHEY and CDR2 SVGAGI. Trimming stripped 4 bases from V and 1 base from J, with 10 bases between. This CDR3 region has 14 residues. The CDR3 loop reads CASSSDRPNTEAFF. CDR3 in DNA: TGTGCCAGCAGTTCAGACAGACCGAACACTGAAGCTTTCTTT.

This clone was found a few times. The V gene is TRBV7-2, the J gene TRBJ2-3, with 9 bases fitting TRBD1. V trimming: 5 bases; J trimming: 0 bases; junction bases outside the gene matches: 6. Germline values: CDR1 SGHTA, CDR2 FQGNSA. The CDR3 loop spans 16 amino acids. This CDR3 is CASSVTGTGSTDTQYF. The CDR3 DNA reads TGTGCCAGCAGCGTAACCGGGACAGGGAGCACAGATACGCAGTATTTT.

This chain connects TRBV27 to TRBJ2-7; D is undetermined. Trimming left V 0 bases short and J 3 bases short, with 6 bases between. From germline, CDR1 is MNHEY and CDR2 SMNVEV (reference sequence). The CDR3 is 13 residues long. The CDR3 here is CASSLSRHYEQYF. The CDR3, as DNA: TGTGCCAGCAGTTTATCGCGTCACTACGAGCAGTACTTC.

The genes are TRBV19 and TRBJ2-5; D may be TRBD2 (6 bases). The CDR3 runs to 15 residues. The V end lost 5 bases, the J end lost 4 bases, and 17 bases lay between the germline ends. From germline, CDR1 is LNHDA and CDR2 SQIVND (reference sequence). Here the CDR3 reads CASSFSDPGRETQYF. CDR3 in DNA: TGTGCCAGTAGTTTTTCGGACCCCGGGAGAGAGACCCAGTACTTC.

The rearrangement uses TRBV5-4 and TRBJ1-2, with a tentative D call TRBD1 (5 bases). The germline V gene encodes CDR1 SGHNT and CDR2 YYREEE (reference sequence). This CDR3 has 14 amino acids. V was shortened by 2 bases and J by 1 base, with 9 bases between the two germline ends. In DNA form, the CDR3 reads TGTGCCAGCAGCTTAAACAGGAATAACTATGGCTACACCTTC. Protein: CASSLNRNNYGYTF.

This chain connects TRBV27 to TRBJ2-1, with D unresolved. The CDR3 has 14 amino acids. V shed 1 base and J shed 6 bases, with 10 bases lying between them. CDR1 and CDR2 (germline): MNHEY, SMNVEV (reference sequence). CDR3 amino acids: CASSLFDVGNEQFF. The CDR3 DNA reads TGTGCCAGCAGTTTATTCGATGTCGGCAATGAGCAGTTCTTC.

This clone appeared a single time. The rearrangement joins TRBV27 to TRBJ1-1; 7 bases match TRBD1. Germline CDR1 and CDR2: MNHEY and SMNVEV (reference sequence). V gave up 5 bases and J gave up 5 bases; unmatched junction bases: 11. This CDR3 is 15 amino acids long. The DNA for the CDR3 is TGTGCCAGCAGTCCCGCCCCCAGGGGGGTGACTGAAGCTTTCTTT. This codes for CASSPAPRGVTEAFF.